The T cell receptor (beta chain) under discussion was sequenced for a study of post-analysis software for immune sequencing data. Points from the study as a whole: The five TRBV segments detected at higher frequency in patients than in controls included TRBV5-6, TRBV5-1 and TRBV20-1.

CDR1 is SEHNR and CDR2 is FQNEAQ in the germline V gene (reference sequence). The V segment lost 3 bases and the J segment 4 bases; nucleotides outside the gene matches: 5. CDR3 size: 16 residues. Each TCR beta cDNA library carried unique molecular identifiers. TCRdb re-derived calls from the PCR reads in MiXCR, one entry per CDR3 protein. The sample lists about 430,000 distinct CDR3 sequences, 35% to 45% occurring once. With regard to this clonotype: Its specificity is unknown.

Sequenced input: blood. V and J are TRBV7-9 and TRBJ2-1; 11 bases agree with TRBD2. This receptor was identified in a girl aged 2 to 9 with multiple sclerosis. CDR3 loop: CASSLGTSGDYNEQFF. The CDR3 DNA follows: TGTGCCAGCAGCTTGGGGACTAGCGGCGATTACAATGAGCAGTTCTTC. Complete variable domain (other parts from reference TRBV7-9 and TRBJ2-1): DTGVSQNPRHKITKRGQNVTFRCDPISEHNRLYWYRQTLGQGPEFLTYFQNEAQLEKSRLLSDRFSAERPKGSFSTLEIQRTEQGDSAMYLCASSLGTSGDYNEQFFGPGTRLTVL.